Reported below is one TCR beta chain. This sample was taken from a study of Ad26.COV2.S vaccination and SARS-CoV-2 variants. The assay was immunoSEQ multiplex PCR, and TCRdb's table has in-frame clones only and misses some. The sample includes about 400,000 clones, around 82% of them seen just once. As to treatment: approximately 18 received Ad26.COV2.S at low or high dose, single or two shots; several received placebo; per-sample allocation not given. Sampling was performed 63 days after the first vaccine or placebo injection. V trimming: 5 bases; J trimming: 4 bases; junction bases outside the gene matches: 9. The CDR3 is made up of 15 amino acids. Germline values: CDR1 MNHEY, CDR2 SVGEGT.

The receptor comes from a person aged 18-60 years who received the Ad26.COV2.S COVID-19 vaccine or a placebo. Source: peripheral blood, taken in a trial of Ad26.COV2.S vaccine versus placebo. The chain links TRBV6-2 or TRBV6-3 to TRBJ2-7; TRBD2 aligns across 9 bases. This CDR3 is CASSSLAGISYEQYF. As DNA, the CDR3 is TGTGCCAGCAGTAGCCTAGCGGGAATTTCGTACGAGCAGTACTTC.